What follows is one TCR beta chain and its context. Its matching antigen is unknown. These data originate in a study of shared clonotypes between healthy human individuals. Study-level background: Per-donor plates numbered three CD4 naive, three CD4 memory, two CD8 naive and one CD8 memory.

The naive CD8 fraction comprised CD45RO-negative cells positively selected for CCR7 and excluded terminally differentiated effector memory CD45RA+ cells. Authors' methods: ImmunoSEQ only sent back junction sequences with no quality scores, so filtering was done differently. Profiled with immunoSEQ multiplex PCR; TCRdb holds only in-frame clones, not every one. V, J and clone size were drawn from that table, and D and trimming were deduced from the DNA. The repertoire holds about 800,000 clones, roughly 96% seen once, with about 0.22% in the top ten. CDR1 SQVTM and CDR2 ANQGSEA come from the germline V gene. The CDR3 has 16 amino acids. V lost 1 base and J lost 0, with 15 bases in between. Study results and limitations: Few donors limited the genetic and exposure-history diversity represented.

The chain is built from TRBV29-1 and TRBJ1-1; D gene uncertain. Sequencing was carried out using naive CD8+ T cells sorted from blood. The receptor was isolated from a man aged 30-40 years in good health. CDR3 amino acids: CSVEGLQTTMNTEAFF. The CDR3 DNA reads as TGCAGCGTTGAAGGGTTACAAACGACCATGAACACTGAAGCTTTCTTT.